This T cell receptor beta chain was recovered during a study of shared clonotypes between healthy human individuals (dated by TCRdb to about 2020). Broadly, across the study: The cohort comprised two women and three men aged 18 to 49 years. To estimate repertoire size and how much clonotype sharing occurs between individuals, the study deeply sequenced the blood TCR repertoires of about 5 healthy adults. To increase sequencing depth and limit assay-specific biases, different laboratories used diverse techniques to prepare libraries and sequence TCR repertoires. Each donor's leukapheresis produced roughly between about 0.9 and 9.5 billion PBMCs. For each donor, three plates each were used for CD4 naive and CD4 memory, two plates were used for CD8 naive, and one plate was used for CD8 memory. Beyond this particular receptor, the publication reports: Naive subsets generally had larger estimated clonotype richness than memory subsets. The genetic and exposure-history diversity represented was limited by the small number of donors. Rarefaction of sorted-subset datasets indicated incomplete sequencing despite the large sequencing depth. Compared with non-shared clonotypes, the clonotypes found in all four sorted-subset donors had higher generation probabilities. When four donors were compared, the shared fraction of clonotypes was about 5% for naive CD4, about 4% for naive CD8, 2.3% for memory CD4, and 0.35% to 0.5% for memory CD8. Pairwise subsampling led to the expectation that sequencing depth would affect the degree of clonotype sharing among donors. Only blood was sampled, and tissue TCR repertoires likely differ from those in blood.

TCR CDR3 regions were amplified from genomic DNA by multiplex PCR using the deep immunoSEQ assay. For each cell subset, the extracted genomic DNA was distributed evenly across all wells of several immunoSEQ 96-well plates, and each plate served as one replicate. For sorted subsets, approximately 200 ng of genomic DNA, equivalent to about 30,000 T cell genomes, went into each replicate PCR. Purified libraries were measured with a Qubit 3.0 fluorometer, size-checked on a Bioanalyzer 2100, and measured again with the KAPA Library Quantification kit. Every immunoSEQ 96-well plate was sequenced on a dedicated single-read 150-cycle Illumina NextSeq 550 flow cell. In the paper's pipeline: Because the immunoSEQ output held only junctional sequences and lacked quality scores, the filtering could not match the filtering applied to full-length reads. To assign V/J genes and CDR3, sequences were annotated against IMGT germline references using PyIR, a Python wrapper for IgBLAST v1.9. Reads were filtered out if the reads had weak V/J assignments (E-value above 1e-6), no CDR3, stop codons, out-of-frame junctions, or ambiguous translated residues. V3J clonotypes were defined as sequences sharing an identical inferred V gene, J gene, and CDR3 amino acid sequence. The percentage overlap between two repertoires was calculated by dividing the number of shared unique clonotypes by the size of the smaller repertoire. Three approaches were used to assess repertoire richness: RTK rarefaction, the Chao1 estimator, and Recon v2.1 estimates of unobserved clonotypes. OLGA was used to compute generation probabilities for all TCRbeta clonotypes that the gDNA method yielded from a few donors. Not all clones reach the TCRdb copy of this immuneACCESS table, which keeps in-frame sequences only. Checked studies attribute under half of the gap to unresolved V genes and leave the rest unexplained. V and J calls and clone size are those listed in that table; D and trimming were worked out from the DNA. Present in this sample are about 2.3 million clones, roughly 90% of which were seen just once. More than 0.35% of the sample is in the top ten clones.

The CDR3 sequence holds 13 residues, the cysteine and phenylalanine included. The sequence is cut down to CDR3 DNA, 39 bases in frame from base 1. The junction carries 12 bases between V and J, which are trimmed by 8 bases and 2 bases respectively. The germline V gene specifies MNHNS as CDR1 and SASEGT as CDR2. The donors were healthy, HIV-negative adults with no recently reported acute infections or vaccinations. Only Caucasian adults living in Nashville, Tennessee, USA were represented among the donors. Magnetic negative selection was used to enrich CD4+ T cells, after which naive cells were positively selected on CD45RA and the negative fraction became the memory subset. After blood collection by leukapheresis, PBMCs were isolated using Ficoll-Histopaque density gradient centrifugation and then cryopreserved in the vapor phase of liquid nitrogen. Purity and quantity of every magnetically sorted T cell population were checked by analytical flow cytometry. From each sorted fraction, genomic DNA was isolated and quantified by UV absorbance on a Nanodrop 2000c.

Worth noting for this clone: Its antigen is still unknown. Per-base qualities were not stored, and no clone one base away is much larger.

The specimen was naive CD4+ T cells from PBMCs. The sample's cell subset or site label, in plain terms: CD45RA+ positively selected. The source of this sequence is a man aged 18 to 35 in good health. Some clones in this sample may be carry-over from other donors' samples. This chain is built from TRBV6-1 and TRBJ1-2; the D segment cannot be called with confidence. The DNA sequence reads TGTGCCAGCGCACTTTCAACGAACTATGGCTACACCTTC. Its protein is CASALSTNYGYTF.